This T cell receptor beta chain was sequenced in a study of shared clonotypes between healthy human individuals. Produced via immunoSEQ multiplex PCR; TCRdb's table is partial and in-frame only. Seen here are some 630,000 clones, less than 80% observed once, and the top ten hold 1.8%. This clone was observed a few times. Its specificity is not known. V was pared by 5 bases and J by 4 bases, with 2 bases between. This CDR3 contains 11 residues. Germline CDR1 is SNHLY and CDR2 is FYNNEI. Notes on the study in general: About 5% of naive CD4 clonotypes were common to a few donors.

The receptor was derived from a woman aged 25 to 45 in good health. This chain uses TRBV2 with TRBJ2-2; D call uncertain. Sequenced material: memory CD4+ T cells sorted from blood. Subset defined: CD45RA-negative fraction. CDR3 DNA: TGTGCCAGCAGTTTCACCGGGGAGCTGTTTTTT. This sequence encodes CASSFTGELFF.